This T cell receptor (beta chain) emerged from a study of blood T cell repertoires in COVID-19 (dated by TCRdb to the early 2020s). Looking at the study overall: Samples covering the acute and convalescent phases of COVID-19 were provided by collaborators in the United States, Italy and Spain. The material from the prospective study consisted of cDNA or gDNA derived from T cells, B-cell-depleted T cells, or PBMCs. Subjects who had been exposed to COVID-19, were actively infected with it, or had recovered from it provided the deeply sampled blood TCRbeta repertoires that made up the dataset. The repertoires were released in a freely available public database meant as a resource for research on the immune response to SARS-CoV-2. The samples were drawn from two sources: the first 160 participants of the ongoing ImmuneRACE study, and fewer than 1,500 subjects contributed by 6 global collaborators. Nearly every sample came with metadata listing a de-identified subject ID, COVID-19 status, age in years and sex. Where HLA class I and class II types were available, the types were taken from metadata supplied by the sample provider, not from assay-based typing.

Each collaborating institution followed its own protocols to collect whole blood in K2EDTA tubes. For TCRbeta analysis, collaborators shipped samples as frozen whole blood, isolated PBMCs, or DNA extracted from either of those sample types. TCRbeta CDR3 regions were amplified from genomic DNA by means of the immunoSEQ Assay, a bias-controlled multiplex PCR. The study's processing was this. Nucleated cell counts per sample were estimated from amplification of reference gene primers within the assay. To quantify the absolute abundance of each unique TCRbeta CDR3 rearrangement, sequence reads were collapsed and filtered. For each sample, productive Simpson clonality was calculated as the square root of Simpson's diversity index over productive rearrangements. TCRdb provides this immuneACCESS table in a form limited to in-frame rearrangements. Some clones are lacking; in checked studies, under half of them reflect an unresolved V gene, and why the rest are absent is not known. The DNA gave D and trimming, while V, J and clone size come from that table. Within this sample are about 55,000 clones, with 85% to 90% of them counted one time only. About 1.5% of the sample comes from the top ten.

Results the study describes overall, beyond this receptor: The amount of clinical and demographic metadata varied by source and participant and was provided uncurated.

This clone showed up just a few times. No antigen is known for it. No base qualities exist here, and no much larger clone lies one base off it. The TCR sequence derives from a man in his 60s with acute or convalescent COVID-19. The sequenced sample consisted of peripheral blood.

The nucleotide sequence is TGTGCCAGCAAACGGACAACCTACTACGAGCAGTACTTC. This codes for CASKRTTYYEQYF. The rearrangement combines TRBV12-3 or TRBV12-4 with TRBJ2-7, with a weak D call of TRBD1 (5 bases match). There are 13 amino acids in the CDR3, from cysteine to phenylalanine inclusive. The retained sequence is limited to the CDR3, 39 bases, with the frame set at the first base. V gives up 7 bases and J gives up 3 bases, and the segment between their germline ends measures 13 bases.